One TCR beta chain is described in this entry. Its matching antigen is unknown. TRB rearrangements were amplified by multiplex PCR with BIOMED2 TRB-A/B primers. TCRdb ran MiXCR on the multiplex PCR reads and lists one entry per CDR3 protein. The sample holds some 14,000 distinct CDR3 sequences; 25% to 30% are singletons and the top ten take approximately 6.2%. CDR1 is SGHRS, CDR2 YFSETQ, per germline. CDR3 length equals 15 residues. V was cut by 1 base and J by 5 bases, with 15 bases left in between. Blood genomic DNA input for TRB amplification was 250-500 ng. This entry belongs to a study of T and B cells in COVID-19 patients. Study conclusions and caveats: At recovery TRB diversity and richness exceeded healthy donors, after highly clonal active COVID-19 repertoires. Few blood samples existed from mildly ill patients during symptoms or early in severe cases. Exclusive to the recovered cohort were a few thousand TCR clusters, a few dozen of them with low generation probability. In COVID-19 patients, T cell receptor beta variable and joining gene use was reportedly strongly skewed.

The receptor comes from a human donor who had recovered from COVID-19. The V gene is TRBV5-1, the J gene TRBJ2-5, with D possibly matching TRBD2 (7 bases). Sequencing was done on a sample of blood. CDR3 sequence: CASSLKRGGSETQYF. In nucleotides, the CDR3 is TGCGCCAGCAGCTTGAAGAGGGGGGGTTCTGAGACCCAGTACTTC.